The source of this T cell receptor (beta chain) is a study of early T cells in non-severe SARS-CoV-2 infection. Study-level points and caveats: Clonotype matching in VDJdb favored anti-spike CD8 responses and did not capture private and CD4 specificities.

In its sample, this clonotype was seen a few times. Its antigen is as yet unknown. Unmatched junction bases numbered 6, after V lost 4 bases and J lost 7 bases. This CDR3 spans 16 amino acids. Germline CDR1 KGHDR, CDR2 SFDVKD. TCRdb redid the calling of the 5' RACE reads with MiXCR, one entry per CDR3 protein. The data show more than 45,000 distinct CDR3 sequences, about an eighth seen once. The chain is built from TRBV24-1 and TRBJ2-1; TRBD2 aligns across 13 bases. The specimen was whole blood. The receptor was isolated from an adult who was a healthcare worker with PCR-confirmed SARS-CoV-2 infection or an uninfected control (not recorded which). DNA of the CDR3: TGTGCCACCAGTGACTCCGGGACTAGCGGGATGAATGAGCAGTTCTTC. Protein sequence: CATSDSGTSGMNEQFF.